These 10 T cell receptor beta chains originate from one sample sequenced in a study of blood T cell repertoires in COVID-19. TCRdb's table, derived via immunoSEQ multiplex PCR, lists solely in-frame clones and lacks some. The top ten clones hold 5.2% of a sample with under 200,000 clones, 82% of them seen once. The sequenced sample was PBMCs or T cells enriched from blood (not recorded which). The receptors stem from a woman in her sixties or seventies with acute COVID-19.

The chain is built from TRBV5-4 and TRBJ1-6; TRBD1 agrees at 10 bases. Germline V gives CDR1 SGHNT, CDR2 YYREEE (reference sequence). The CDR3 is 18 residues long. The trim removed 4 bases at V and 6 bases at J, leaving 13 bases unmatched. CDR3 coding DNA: TGTGCCAGCAGCCCTCCCCCGGGACAGGGGCTGGGTAATTCACCCCTCCACTTT. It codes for CASSPPPGQGLGNSPLHF.

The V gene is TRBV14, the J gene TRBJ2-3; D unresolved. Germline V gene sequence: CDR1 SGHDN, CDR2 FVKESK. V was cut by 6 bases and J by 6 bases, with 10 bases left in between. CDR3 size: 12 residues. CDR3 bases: TGTGCCAGCAGTATAATACGGGATACGCAGTATTTT. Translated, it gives CASSIIRDTQYF.

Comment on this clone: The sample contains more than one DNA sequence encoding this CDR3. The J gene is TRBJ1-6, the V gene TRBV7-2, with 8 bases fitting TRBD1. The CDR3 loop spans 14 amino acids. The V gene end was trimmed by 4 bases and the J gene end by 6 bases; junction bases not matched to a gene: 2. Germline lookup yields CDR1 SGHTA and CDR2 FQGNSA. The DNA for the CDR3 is TGTGCCAGCAGCTCCGGACAGGGTAATTCACCCCTCCACTTT. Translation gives CASSSGQGNSPLHF.

This chain's CDR3 is CASSPELSGANVLTF. The CDR3 region has the DNA TGTGCCAGCTCGCCTGAACTCTCTGGGGCCAACGTCCTGACTTTC. This sequence joins TRBV18 and TRBJ2-6; D unresolved. This CDR3 comprises 15 residues. CDR1 is KGHSH, CDR2 LQKENI, per germline. The germline V and J ends were trimmed by 6 bases and 0 bases, with 9 bases remaining between them.

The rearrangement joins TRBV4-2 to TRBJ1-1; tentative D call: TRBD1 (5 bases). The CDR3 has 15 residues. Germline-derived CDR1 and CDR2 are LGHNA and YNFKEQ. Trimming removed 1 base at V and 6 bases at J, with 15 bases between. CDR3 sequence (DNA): TGTGCCAGCAGCCAAGCCCAAGACGGACAATCTGAAGCTTTCTTT. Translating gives CASSQAQDGQSEAFF.

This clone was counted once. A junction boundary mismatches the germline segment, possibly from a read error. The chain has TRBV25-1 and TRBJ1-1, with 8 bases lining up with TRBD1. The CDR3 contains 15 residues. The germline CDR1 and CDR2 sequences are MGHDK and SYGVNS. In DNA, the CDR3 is TGTGCCAGCAGAGAATTTGGACAGGGAGACACTGAAGCTTTCTTT. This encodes CASREFGQGDTEAFF. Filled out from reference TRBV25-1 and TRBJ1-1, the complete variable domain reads EADIYQTPRYLVIGTGKKITLECSQTMGHDKMYWYQQDPGMELHLIHYSYGVNSTEKGDLSSESTVSRIRTEHFPLTLESARPSHTSQYLCASREFGQGDTEAFFGQGTRLTVV.

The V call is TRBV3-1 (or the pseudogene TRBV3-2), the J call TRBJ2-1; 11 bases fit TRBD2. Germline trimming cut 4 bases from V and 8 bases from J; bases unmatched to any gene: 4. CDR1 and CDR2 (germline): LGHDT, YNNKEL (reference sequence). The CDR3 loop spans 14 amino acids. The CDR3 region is CASSRLAGGDEQFF. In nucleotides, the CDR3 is TGTGCCAGCAGCCGGCTAGCGGGGGGAGATGAGCAGTTCTTC.

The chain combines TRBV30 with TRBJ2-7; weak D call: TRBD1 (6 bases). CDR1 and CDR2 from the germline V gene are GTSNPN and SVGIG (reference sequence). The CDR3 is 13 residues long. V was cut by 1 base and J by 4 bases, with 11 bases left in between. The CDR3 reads CAWSGQGHYEQYF. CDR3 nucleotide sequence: TGTGCCTGGAGTGGGCAGGGGCATTACGAGCAGTACTTC.

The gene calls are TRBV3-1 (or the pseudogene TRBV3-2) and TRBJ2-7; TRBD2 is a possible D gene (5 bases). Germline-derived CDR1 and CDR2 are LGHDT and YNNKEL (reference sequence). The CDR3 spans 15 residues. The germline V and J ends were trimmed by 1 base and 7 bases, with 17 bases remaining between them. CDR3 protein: CASSQGTLLGREQYF. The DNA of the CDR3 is TGTGCCAGCAGCCAAGGTACTCTCCTAGGGAGAGAGCAGTACTTC.

In DNA, the CDR3 is TGCGCCAGCAGTGGGGGAGGGAGAGAGACCCAGTACTTC. It is translated as CASSGGGRETQYF. The rearrangement uses TRBV10-2 and TRBJ2-5; TRBD2 aligns across 7 bases. Trimming cost V 4 bases and J 4 bases; bases outside gene matches: 3. The CDR3 is 13 amino acids. Germline CDR1 and CDR2: WSHSY and SAAADI.